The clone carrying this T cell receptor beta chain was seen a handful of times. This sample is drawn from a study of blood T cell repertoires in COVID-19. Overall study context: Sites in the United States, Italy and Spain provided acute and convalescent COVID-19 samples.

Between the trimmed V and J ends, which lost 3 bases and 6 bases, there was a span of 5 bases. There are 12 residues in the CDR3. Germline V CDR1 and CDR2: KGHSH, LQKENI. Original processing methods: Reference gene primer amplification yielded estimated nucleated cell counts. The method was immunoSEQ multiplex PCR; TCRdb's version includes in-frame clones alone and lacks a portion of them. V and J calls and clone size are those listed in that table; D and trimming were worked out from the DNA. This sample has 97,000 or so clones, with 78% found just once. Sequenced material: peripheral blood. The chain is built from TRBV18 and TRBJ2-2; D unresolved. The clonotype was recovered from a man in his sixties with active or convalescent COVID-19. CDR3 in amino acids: CASSPSAGELFF. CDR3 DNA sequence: TGTGCCAGCTCACCGTCTGCCGGGGAGCTGTTTTTT. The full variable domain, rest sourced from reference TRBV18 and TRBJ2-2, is NAGVMQNPRHLVRRRGQEARLRCSPMKGHSHVYWYRQLPEEGLKFMVYLQKENIIDESGMPKERFSAEFPKEGPSILRIQQVVRGDSAAYFCASSPSAGELFFGEGSRLTVL.